The 3 T cell receptor beta chains below were found in one sample sequenced in a study of blood T cells in healthy people across ages. The second PCR ran about 6 to 11 cycles with a sample-barcoded 5' primer and J-beta primers. From the 5' RACE reads, TCRdb called clonotypes with MiXCR, one entry per CDR3 protein. The sample lists over 1,300,000 distinct CDR3 sequences, 59% occurring once. Sequencing used blood. The receptors were sampled from a man aged 18 to 35 in good health.

V is TRBV6-6 and J is TRBJ1-1; 10 bases are a match to TRBD1. In germline, CDR1 is MNHNY, CDR2 SVGAGI (reference sequence). The ends lost 4 bases at V and 4 bases at J; junction bases unmatched: 6. The CDR3 runs 15 residues. This CDR3 is CASSFGQGEVTEAFF. The CDR3 DNA is TGTGCCAGCAGTTTTGGACAGGGGGAAGTCACTGAAGCTTTCTTT.

The chain has TRBV6-5 and TRBJ2-5, with a tentative D call TRBD1 (5 bases). Gene TRBJ2-7 matches the end of the DNA better, so the J call may be wrong. The CDR3 sequence is 16 residues long. CDR1 is MNHEY and CDR2 is SVGAGI in the germline V gene. The CDR3 DNA reads TGTGCCAGCAGTAATTCCCAGGGCCAGCTCCCCGACGAGCAGTACTTC. Its translation is CASSNSQGQLPDEQYF.

V usage is TRBV10-3 and J usage is TRBJ2-3, with 9 bases identical to TRBD2. CDR1 ENHRY and CDR2 SYGVKD come from the germline V gene. The trim removed 3 bases at V and 4 bases at J, leaving 5 bases unmatched. The CDR3 runs to 15 residues. The CDR3 spells CAISDGSGSADTQYF. CDR3 bases: TGTGCCATCAGTGATGGTAGCGGGAGCGCAGATACGCAGTATTTT.